This TCR beta chain comes out of a study of T cell responses to AZD1222 COVID-19 vaccine. Study-wide context: Second doses at about 4 or about 12 weeks were pooled.

The ends were cut back, 3 bases at V and 6 bases at J, with 5 bases in the middle. The germline CDR1 and CDR2 sequences are LNHNV and YYDKDF (reference sequence). The CDR3 has 12 amino acids. Study-wide points: Mapped onto spike, vaccine-associated CD4 TCRs spanned it and were dominant at 160-218 and 743-854. Spike-specific TCR breadth rose after two AZD1222 doses, and depth rose as well. Close to half of all spike-specific TCRs reportedly target regions of the variants that are unmutated.

Assay used: immunoSEQ multiplex PCR; TCRdb lists only in-frame clones, some missing. The sample lists about 95,000 clones, about 89% occurring once. As concerns this clone: Its antigen is unknown.

The sequence was obtained from an adult in good health. The genes are TRBV15 and TRBJ1-4; no firm D call. The specimen was peripheral blood, collected on day 0 of AZD1222 vaccination. The CDR3, as DNA: TGTGCCACCAGCAGGATTGATGAAAAACTGTTTTTT. It is translated as CATSRIDEKLFF.